The 31 T cell receptor beta chains listed next were all sequenced from one sample in a study of CD8 T cells in ankylosing spondylitis. TCRdb called the 5' RACE reads again in MiXCR, with one record for every CDR3 protein. The table lists about 130,000 distinct CDR3 sequences, 6% to 8% of them singletons, with approximately 13% in the top ten. Input material: blood, either unsorted or a sorted T cell fraction (not recorded which). These receptors all come from a female donor with ankylosing spondylitis or in good health (not recorded which).

This clonotype was picked up many times. CDR3 residues: CSAETGTSAYNEQFF. The DNA of the CDR3 is TGCAGTGCTGAGACCGGGACTAGCGCCTACAATGAGCAGTTCTTC. This chain joins TRBV20-1 and TRBJ2-1, with 10 bases aligning to TRBD2. Per germline, CDR1 DFQATT and CDR2 SNEGSKA (reference sequence). The ends lost 5 bases at V and 2 bases at J; junction bases unmatched: 6. CDR3 length equals 15 residues.

This clonotype was observed at least ten times. This rearrangement joins TRBV20-1 to TRBJ2-1; 7 nucleotides line up with TRBD2. Germline V CDR1 and CDR2: DFQATT, SNEGSKA (reference sequence). Losses at the gene ends were 6 bases for V and 5 bases for J; bases not matched to a gene: 4. The CDR3 is 12 residues long. In DNA form, the CDR3 reads TGCAGTGCGTCCCTAGCGGACAATGAGCAGTTCTTC. Translating it yields CSASLADNEQFF.

This chain joins TRBV7-2 and TRBJ2-5, with D perhaps matching TRBD1 (5 bases). Trimming removed 1 base from V and 5 bases from J, with 11 bases in between. Looked up from germline, CDR1 is SGHTA and CDR2 is FQGNSA. CDR3 length equals 14 residues. This CDR3 reads CASSLGSGSETQYF. CDR3 DNA: TGTGCCAGCAGCTTAGGATCAGGGTCTGAGACCCAGTACTTC.

This clonotype was observed at least ten times. V and J are TRBV7-2 and TRBJ2-7, with 11 positions matching TRBD2. This CDR3 spans 15 amino acids. Germline lookup yields CDR1 SGHTA and CDR2 FQGNSA. The J segment lost 0 bases and the V segment lost 4 bases, leaving 2 bases of the junction unmatched. CDR3 amino acids: CASSSTSGASYEQYF. The DNA for the CDR3 is TGTGCCAGCAGCTCGACTAGCGGGGCCTCCTACGAGCAGTACTTC.

This clonotype was detected ten times or more. V is TRBV15 and J is TRBJ1-4; 9 nucleotides match TRBD1. The CDR3 is made up of 14 amino acids. Germline V gene lookup returns CDR1 LNHNV and CDR2 YYDKDF (reference sequence). With 1 base clipped from V and 7 bases from J, the junction kept 1 base outside the gene matches. This chain's CDR3 is CATSRGTGAEKLFF. CDR3 DNA sequence: TGTGCCACCAGCAGAGGGACAGGGGCTGAAAAACTGTTTTTT.

This clonotype was detected many times. The J gene is TRBJ2-7, the V gene TRBV7-8, with 7 positions matching TRBD1. The germline V gene has CDR1 SGHVS and CDR2 FQNEAQ. This CDR3 contains 13 residues. V lost 5 bases and J lost 6; bases outside the gene matches: 7. The CDR3 bases are TGTGCCAGCAGCCCACGGACAGGTACCGAGCAGTACTTC. Amino acids: CASSPRTGTEQYF.

This clonotype has ten or more counts. The chain uses TRBV20-1 and TRBJ2-5; tentative D call: TRBD2 (5 bases). The CDR3 sequence is 13 residues long. V gave up 6 bases and J gave up 5 bases, with 16 bases separating them. CDR1 and CDR2 from the germline V gene are DFQATT and SNEGSKA (reference sequence). The CDR3 region is CSALDSSLETQYF. The CDR3 nucleotides are TGCAGTGCGCTGGATTCTAGCTTGGAGACCCAGTACTTC.

Comments on this clonotype: A much more abundant neighbour one base away suggests this may be a read error. The chain has TRBV4-2 and TRBJ2-1, with 8 bases identical to TRBD2. J was trimmed by 5 bases and V by 1 base; bases with no gene match: 4. This CDR3 contains 15 residues. The V gene's germline CDR1 is LGHNA and CDR2 YNFKEQ. The DNA for the CDR3 is TGTGCCAGCAGCCAAGTAGCGGGGCACCACAATGAGCAGTTCTTC. This translates into CASSQVAGHHNEQFF.

The table lists this clonotype with many counts. The CDR3 sequence: CASTSPEGRDGEKLFF. The DNA for the CDR3 is TGCGCCAGCACCTCTCCAGAAGGCAGGGACGGTGAAAAACTGTTTTTT. This sequence joins TRBV4-1 and TRBJ1-4; weak D call: TRBD1 (5 bases). V was clipped by 7 bases and J by 7 bases, with 22 bases between them. CDR3 length equals 16 residues. The germline V gene has CDR1 MGHRA and CDR2 YSYEKL.

This clonotype was counted ten times or more. The rearrangement uses TRBV12-3 or TRBV12-4 and TRBJ1-2; the D gene is possibly TRBD1 (5 bases). V lost 0 bases, J lost 7 bases, and 12 bases lay in between. The CDR3 has 14 residues. Here the CDR3 DNA reads TGTGCCAGCAGTTTAGCCAAAATGGGACGTGGCTACACCTTC. As protein: CASSLAKMGRGYTF.

This clonotype was seen ten or more times. The rearrangement joins TRBV20-1 to TRBJ2-3; weak D call: TRBD2 (6 bases). The CDR3 spans 10 residues. Looked up from germline, CDR1 is DFQATT and CDR2 is SNEGSKA (reference sequence). V lost 5 bases and J 14 bases, leaving 14 bases between the germline ends. The CDR3 coding sequence is TGCAGTGCTGCCCGGGACTCCGGGTATTTT. Its translation: CSAARDSGYF.

This clonotype was seen at least ten times. The chain joins TRBV28 to TRBJ2-2; 8 positions match TRBD1. V was clipped by 6 bases and J by 6 bases; unmatched bases: 6. Germline loops: CDR1 MDHEN, CDR2 SYDVKM. The CDR3 has 14 residues. CDR3 protein: CASSLQGGAGELFF. The CDR3 bases are TGTGCCAGCAGCCTACAGGGGGGCGCCGGGGAGCTGTTTTTT.

This clonotype has a count of ten or more. The chain recombines TRBV28 with TRBJ2-7; 8 bases are a match to TRBD1. This CDR3 is built from 13 residues. V shed 7 bases, J shed 3 bases, and the junction held 5 bases outside the gene matches. The V gene's germline CDR1 is MDHEN and CDR2 SYDVKM. The CDR3 here is CASKTGGSYEQYF. In DNA form, the CDR3 reads TGTGCCAGCAAAACAGGGGGAAGCTACGAGCAGTACTTC.

The V gene is TRBV7-2, the J gene TRBJ1-3; D unresolved. CDR1 is SGHTA and CDR2 is FQGNSA in the germline V gene. The CDR3 runs 14 residues. Trimming removed 6 bases at V and 4 bases at J, with 13 bases between. The CDR3 sequence is CASSASSGGNTIYF. The CDR3 DNA reads TGTGCCAGCAGTGCATCCTCTGGGGGAAACACCATATATTTT.

The chain couples TRBV19 to TRBJ1-5; 8 positions match TRBD1. CDR3 size: 13 residues. With V trimmed by 7 bases and J by 11 bases, 10 bases remained unmatched. The V gene's germline CDR1 is LNHDA and CDR2 SQIVND (reference sequence). The CDR3 region has the DNA TGTGCCAGTACCGGACAGGGTCGTCCGGCCCAGCATTTT. The encoded protein is CASTGQGRPAQHF.

This clonotype was observed many times. The CDR3: CASRMLVDEQFF. As DNA, the CDR3 is TGTGCCAGCAGGATGCTAGTTGATGAGCAGTTCTTC. The chain employs TRBV6-2 or TRBV6-3 and TRBJ2-1; D remains unclear. The CDR3 is 12 residues long. The germline V gene has CDR1 MNHEY and CDR2 SVGEGT. V shed 6 bases and J shed 8 bases, with 11 bases lying between them.

There are many counts of this clonotype. This chain joins TRBV6-5 and TRBJ2-6, with D perhaps matching TRBD1 (5 bases). V shed 2 bases and J shed 2 bases, with 10 bases lying between them. The CDR3 length is 16 residues. Germline V CDR1 and CDR2: MNHEY, SVGAGI. The CDR3 is CASSYNSRAGANVLTF. The CDR3 DNA is TGTGCCAGCAGTTACAACTCCAGGGCTGGGGCCAACGTCCTGACTTTC.

Many counts were recorded for this clonotype. This rearrangement joins TRBV12-3 or TRBV12-4 to TRBJ1-1, with 7 bases fitting TRBD1. The CDR3 sequence is 14 residues long. The V segment lost 1 base and the J segment 6 bases; nucleotides outside the gene matches: 5. CDR3 loop: CASSLVEGASEAFF. The CDR3 coding sequence is TGTGCCAGCAGTTTAGTTGAGGGGGCTTCTGAAGCTTTCTTT.

This clonotype was seen many times. The chain employs TRBV25-1 and TRBJ1-6, with TRBD1 matching over 8 bases. This CDR3 region has 13 residues. CDR1 is MGHDK and CDR2 is SYGVNS in the germline V gene. V lost 7 bases to trimming and J lost 8 bases; unmatched junction nucleotides: 4. CDR3 DNA: TGTGCCAGCAATAAGGACAGGGATTCACCCCTCCACTTT. Translating gives CASNKDRDSPLHF.

This clonotype has a count of ten or more. The gene calls are TRBV7-6 and TRBJ1-4, with 8 bases matching TRBD1. The V gene end was trimmed by 5 bases and the J gene end by 5 bases; junction bases not matched to a gene: 4. CDR3 length: 14 residues. Germline V gene lookup returns CDR1 SGHVS and CDR2 FNYEAQ. The CDR3 is CASSHGQGNEKLFF. As DNA, the CDR3 is TGTGCCAGCAGCCACGGACAGGGCAATGAAAAACTGTTTTTT.

In its sample, this clonotype was seen many times. V and J are TRBV5-1 and TRBJ2-5; D perhaps matches TRBD2 (6 bases). Germline values: CDR1 SGHRS, CDR2 YFSETQ. Trimming pared 4 bases from V and 4 bases from J, leaving 17 bases between. CDR3 size: 15 residues. In DNA, the CDR3 is TGCGCCAGCAGCCGGGGACTTCATGAGGGAGAGACCCAGTACTTC. As protein: CASSRGLHEGETQYF.

In this sample, this clonotype turned up many times. The J gene is TRBJ2-1, the V gene TRBV20-1; 9 nucleotides agree with TRBD1. This CDR3 is built from 14 residues. Germline V gene sequence: CDR1 DFQATT, CDR2 SNEGSKA (reference sequence). V dropped 3 bases and J dropped 6; count of bases not matched to a gene: 6. CDR3 DNA sequence: TGCAGTGCTAGTCCCCCGGACAGGGGCAATGAGCAGTTCTTC. Translated, it gives CSASPPDRGNEQFF.

Many counts were recorded for this clonotype. The J gene is TRBJ1-2, the V gene TRBV12-3 or TRBV12-4; 7 bases are a match to TRBD1. V gave up 3 bases and J gave up 3 bases; unmatched junction bases: 4. The CDR3 consists of 14 residues. CDR3 bases: TGTGCCAGCAGTTTTGGGCAGGGGGACTATGGCTACACCTTC. Amino acids: CASSFGQGDYGYTF.

In this sample, this clonotype turned up many times. The chain recombines TRBV7-8 with TRBJ1-5; a possible D gene is TRBD1 (5 bases). The V end lost 1 base, the J end lost 6 bases, and 13 bases lay between the germline ends. This CDR3 has 15 amino acids. Germline assignment: CDR1 SGHVS and CDR2 FQNEAQ. CDR3 amino acids: CASSLVGAFGQPQHF. The DNA of the CDR3 is TGTGCCAGCAGCTTAGTCGGGGCTTTTGGTCAGCCCCAGCATTTT.

This clonotype was seen repeatedly, ten times or more. In nucleotides, the CDR3 is TGCAGTGCCCCGAGACTAGCGGGGTACAATGAGCAGTTCTTC. Residues: CSAPRLAGYNEQFF. The V call is TRBV20-1, the J call TRBJ2-1, with 11 bases matching TRBD2. After removal of 6 bases from V and 4 bases from J, the junction contained 5 bases not matched to a gene. The germline gives CDR1 DFQATT, CDR2 SNEGSKA (reference sequence). CDR3 size: 14 residues.

This clonotype was recorded many times. The rearrangement uses TRBV7-8 and TRBJ2-2; D uncertain. This CDR3 comprises 13 residues. V lost 5 bases, J lost 5 bases, and 9 bases lay in between. Germline CDR1 reads SGHVS; CDR2 reads FQNEAQ. The CDR3 loop reads CASSKDRTGELFF. The CDR3 region has the DNA TGTGCCAGCAGCAAAGACCGGACCGGGGAGCTGTTTTTT.

This clonotype has a count of ten or more. V and J are TRBV7-3 and TRBJ2-1, with 7 bases fitting TRBD1. The CDR3 has 15 residues. Germline CDR1 is SGHTA and CDR2 is FQGTGA. The ends lost 10 bases at V and 2 bases at J; junction bases unmatched: 11. CDR3 sequence: CATSVTGDPYNEQFF. In nucleotides, the CDR3 is TGTGCCACCTCGGTCACAGGGGATCCCTACAATGAGCAGTTCTTC.

This clonotype was seen a handful of times. The rearrangement uses TRBV27 and TRBJ2-7, with D possibly being TRBD2 (5 bases). V was trimmed by 4 bases and J by 2 bases, leaving 9 bases between them. Germline V gives CDR1 MNHEY, CDR2 SMNVEV (reference sequence). This CDR3 has 13 amino acids. The CDR3 DNA is TGTGCCAGCAGTTATACGCGGGCCTACGAGCAGTACTTC. Its protein is CASSYTRAYEQYF.

The chain links TRBV6-6 to TRBJ2-7, with a weak D call TRBD1 (5 bases). The length of the CDR3 is 13 residues. With 5 bases removed from V and 0 bases from J, the gap between germline ends came to 8 bases. CDR1 MNHNY and CDR2 SVGAGI come from the germline V gene (reference sequence). Written as DNA, the CDR3 is TGTGCCAGCAGTGTAGGGGTCTCCTACGAGCAGTACTTC. Encoded protein: CASSVGVSYEQYF.

V usage is TRBV7-2 and J usage is TRBJ2-3; TRBD1 matches at 9 bases. This CDR3 has 16 amino acids. Germline V gene sequence: CDR1 SGHTA, CDR2 FQGNSA. The ends lost 3 bases at V and 1 base at J; junction bases unmatched: 5. In DNA form, the CDR3 reads TGTGCCAGCAGCTTCGGGACAGGGTATCGCACAGATACGCAGTATTTT. It is translated as CASSFGTGYRTDTQYF.

Only a few counts were recorded for this clonotype. The rearrangement joins TRBV9 to TRBJ1-4, with D possibly matching TRBD1 (6 bases). V lost 0 bases and J 11 bases, leaving 11 bases between the germline ends. This CDR3 is 13 amino acids long. Per the germline V gene, CDR1 is SGDLS and CDR2 is YYNGEE. The DNA of the CDR3 is TGTGCCAGCAGCGTAGAAGGGACACAGAAACTGTTTTTT. Protein: CASSVEGTQKLFF. Based on the CDR3 plus reference TRBV9 and TRBJ1-4, the full variable domain is DSGVTQTPKHLITATGQRVTLRCSPRSGDLSVYWYQQSLDQGLQFLIQYYNGEERAKGNILERFSAQQFPDLHSELNLSSLELGDSALYFCASSVEGTQKLFFGSGTQLSVL.